This is a list of T cell receptor beta chains from one sample in a study of OX40 agonist ivuxolimab in advanced cancers. Measured with immunoSEQ multiplex PCR; TCRdb has only the in-frame clones, and not every one. Among approximately 82,000 clones listed, about nine tenths were seen once. The sequences come from CD4+ or CD8+ T cells sorted from blood, collected in a trial of the OX40 agonist ivuxolimab. The origin of the receptors is an adult with an advanced solid tumor such as melanoma, head and neck, liver or kidney cancer. The CDR3 runs from the conserved cysteine through the conserved F or W. The D gene is left open where the match is weak. Clone size is stated in some rows and not others, as once, few, many or a class when expanded.

abundance: .; len: 13; d_gene: TRBD1; j_gene: TRBJ2-5; v_gene: TRBV28; CDR3nt: TGTGCCAGCAGGACCCAGGGGGCAGAGACCCAGTACTTC; CDR3aa: CASRTQGAETQYF
abundance: .; len: 11; d_gene: .; j_gene: TRBJ2-7; v_gene: TRBV5-6; CDR3nt: TGTGCCAGCAGCGCGAACTACGAGCAGTACTTC; CDR3aa: CASSANYEQYF
abundance: .; len: 14; d_gene: .; j_gene: TRBJ2-2; v_gene: TRBV21-1; CDR3nt: TGTGCCAGCAACCGACTAATAACCACCGGGGAGCTGTTTTTT; CDR3aa: CASNRLITTGELFF
abundance: .; len: 14; d_gene: .; j_gene: TRBJ2-7; v_gene: TRBV9; CDR3nt: TGTGCCAGCAGCACTCTGGATAGCTCCTACGAGCAGTACTTC; CDR3aa: CASSTLDSSYEQYF
abundance: .; len: 15; d_gene: .; j_gene: TRBJ2-5; v_gene: TRBV5-1; CDR3nt: TGCGCCAGCAGCTTCGCGACAGGAGTACAAGAGACCCAGTACTTC; CDR3aa: CASSFATGVQETQYF
abundance: .; len: 15; d_gene: TRBD1; j_gene: TRBJ1-1; v_gene: TRBV14; CDR3nt: TGTGCCAGCAGCCCTACAGGGGCTGATAACACTGAAGCTTTCTTT; CDR3aa: CASSPTGADNTEAFF
abundance: .; len: 18; d_gene: .; j_gene: TRBJ2-2; v_gene: TRBV13; CDR3nt: TGTGCCAGCAGCCCAATGGCGGGACCAGAGGTAGACACCGGGGAGCTGTTTTTT; CDR3aa: CASSPMAGPEVDTGELFF
abundance: .; len: 16; d_gene: TRBD1; j_gene: TRBJ2-1; v_gene: TRBV9; CDR3nt: TGTGCCAGCAGCGTAGCAGGGCAGGGGGCCGGCAATGAGCAGTTCTTC; CDR3aa: CASSVAGQGAGNEQFF
abundance: .; len: 14; d_gene: .; j_gene: TRBJ1-3; v_gene: TRBV6-4; CDR3nt: TGTGCCAGCATACAACTATGGACTGGAAACACCATATATTTT; CDR3aa: CASIQLWTGNTIYF
abundance: .; len: 15; d_gene: TRBD2; j_gene: TRBJ2-1; v_gene: TRBV19; CDR3nt: TGTGCCAGTAGCTATCTAGCGGGAGGGTACAATGAGCAGTTCTTC; CDR3aa: CASSYLAGGYNEQFF
abundance: .; len: 13; d_gene: .; j_gene: TRBJ2-5; v_gene: TRBV19; CDR3nt: TGTGCCAGTAGTACGGGACTTCAAGAGACCCAGTACTTC; CDR3aa: CASSTGLQETQYF
abundance: .; len: 14; d_gene: .; j_gene: TRBJ1-4; v_gene: TRBV5-1; CDR3nt: TGCGCCAGCGGAAGACAGCCAACTAATGAAAAACTGTTTTTT; CDR3aa: CASGRQPTNEKLFF
abundance: .; len: 12; d_gene: .; j_gene: TRBJ2-2; v_gene: TRBV25-1; CDR3nt: TGTGCCAGCAGTGGTAGCACCGGGGAGCTGTTTTTT; CDR3aa: CASSGSTGELFF
abundance: .; len: 12; d_gene: .; j_gene: TRBJ2-3; v_gene: TRBV11-3; CDR3nt: TGTGCCAGCAGCCTTGAAGAAGATACGCAGTATTTT; CDR3aa: CASSLEEDTQYF
abundance: .; len: 16; d_gene: TRBD1; j_gene: TRBJ1-3; v_gene: TRBV10-3; CDR3nt: TGTGCCATCAGTGACCGGGGACAGGGGGCCGGCTACACCATATATTTT; CDR3aa: CAISDRGQGAGYTIYF
abundance: .; len: 16; d_gene: TRBD2; j_gene: TRBJ2-1; v_gene: TRBV5-1; CDR3nt: TGCGCCAGCAGCCGTGCGTCTAGCGGGAGCTGGGATGAGCAGTTCTTC; CDR3aa: CASSRASSGSWDEQFF
abundance: .; len: 15; d_gene: .; j_gene: TRBJ2-7; v_gene: TRBV5-4; CDR3nt: TGTGCCAGCAGCTTGGCCCCCGGGAGTCTATACGAGCAGTACTTC; CDR3aa: CASSLAPGSLYEQYF
abundance: few; len: 15; d_gene: TRBD2; j_gene: TRBJ2-7; v_gene: TRBV28; CDR3nt: TGTGCCAGCAGCCTAACTGATAGCGGGGGCTACGAGCAGTACTTC; CDR3aa: CASSLTDSGGYEQYF
abundance: .; len: 16; d_gene: .; j_gene: TRBJ1-3; v_gene: TRBV18; CDR3nt: TGTGCCAGCTCACCACCGGAGTTCCAATTCGGAAACACCATATATTTT; CDR3aa: CASSPPEFQFGNTIYF
abundance: .; len: 15; d_gene: TRBD2; j_gene: TRBJ2-1; v_gene: TRBV9; CDR3nt: TGTGCCAGCAGCGCGCAGGGACTAGCGGGAGAAGAGCAGTTCTTC; CDR3aa: CASSAQGLAGEEQFF
abundance: .; len: 14; d_gene: .; j_gene: TRBJ1-4; v_gene: TRBV7-9; CDR3nt: TGTGCCAGCAGATTTGACAGTGATAATGAAAAACTGTTTTTT; CDR3aa: CASRFDSDNEKLFF
abundance: .; len: 16; d_gene: TRBD1; j_gene: TRBJ2-2; v_gene: TRBV11-2; CDR3nt: TGTGCCAGCAGCTTAGATGGACAGGGCTACACCGGGGAGCTGTTTTTT; CDR3aa: CASSLDGQGYTGELFF
abundance: .; len: 17; d_gene: TRBD1; j_gene: TRBJ2-7; v_gene: TRBV11-2; CDR3nt: TGTGCCAGCAGCTTAGACGGGGTCGGACAGGGCACCTACGAGCAGTACTTC; CDR3aa: CASSLDGVGQGTYEQYF
abundance: .; len: 15; d_gene: TRBD2; j_gene: TRBJ2-1; v_gene: TRBV6-1; CDR3nt: TGTGCCAGCAGCCTGGGACTAGCGACCTACAATGAGCAGTTCTTC; CDR3aa: CASSLGLATYNEQFF
abundance: .; len: 15; d_gene: .; j_gene: TRBJ1-1; v_gene: TRBV28; CDR3nt: TGTGCCAGCACGACCCAATCCAGGGTAAGCACTGAAGCTTTCTTT; CDR3aa: CASTTQSRVSTEAFF
abundance: .; len: 14; d_gene: .; j_gene: TRBJ1-1; v_gene: TRBV6-1; CDR3nt: TGTGCCAGCAGTGCCCAGGGGATGGGCACTGAAGCTTTCTTT; CDR3aa: CASSAQGMGTEAFF
abundance: .; len: 16; d_gene: .; j_gene: TRBJ2-5; v_gene: TRBV5-1; CDR3nt: TGCGCCAGCAGCTTGGGAAGGGACCCTGGGGGTGAGACCCAGTACTTC; CDR3aa: CASSLGRDPGGETQYF
abundance: .; len: 13; d_gene: .; j_gene: TRBJ2-1; v_gene: TRBV5-1; CDR3nt: TGCGCCAGCAGCTTGGTGGTCCCCAATGAGCAGTTCTTC; CDR3aa: CASSLVVPNEQFF
abundance: .; len: 13; d_gene: .; j_gene: TRBJ2-5; v_gene: TRBV10-3; CDR3nt: TGTGCCATCAGTGAGGGGGTTGGAGAGACCCAGTACTTC; CDR3aa: CAISEGVGETQYF
abundance: .; len: 13; d_gene: .; j_gene: TRBJ1-5; v_gene: TRBV30; CDR3nt: TGTGCCTGGAGTTGGGGAAGCAATCAGCCCCAGCATTTT; CDR3aa: CAWSWGSNQPQHF
abundance: .; len: 13; d_gene: TRBD1; j_gene: TRBJ2-3; v_gene: TRBV25-1; CDR3nt: TGTGCCAGCAGGGGGACAGGGGTAGATACGCAGTATTTT; CDR3aa: CASRGTGVDTQYF
abundance: .; len: 13; d_gene: .; j_gene: TRBJ2-1; v_gene: TRBV29-1; CDR3nt: TGCAGCGTTGAAGTCGACTTAGGGGAGTTTGAGTTCTTC; CDR3aa: CSVEVDLGEFEFF
abundance: few; len: 13; d_gene: TRBD1; j_gene: TRBJ1-1; v_gene: TRBV7-9; CDR3nt: TGTGCCAGCAGCTCACAGGGGGACACTGAAGCTTTCTTT; CDR3aa: CASSSQGDTEAFF
abundance: .; len: 16; d_gene: TRBD1; j_gene: TRBJ1-2; v_gene: TRBV14; CDR3nt: TGTGCCAGCAGCCTTACCGGGACAGGGGTCGGTAGTGGCTACACCTTC; CDR3aa: CASSLTGTGVGSGYTF
abundance: .; len: 11; d_gene: .; j_gene: TRBJ2-1; v_gene: TRBV20-1; CDR3nt: TGCAGTGCAACTGGATACAATGAGCAGTTCTTC; CDR3aa: CSATGYNEQFF
abundance: few; len: 15; d_gene: .; j_gene: TRBJ1-5; v_gene: TRBV28; CDR3nt: TGTGCCAGCATCCCGAGCAGGGGTGGGGATCAGCCCCAGCATTTT; CDR3aa: CASIPSRGGDQPQHF
abundance: many; len: 15; d_gene: .; j_gene: TRBJ2-1; v_gene: TRBV4-1; CDR3nt: TGCGCCAGCGCCACCGAGTTAGCCCAGTGGAATGAGCAGTTCTTC; CDR3aa: CASATELAQWNEQFF
abundance: .; len: 15; d_gene: TRBD1; j_gene: TRBJ2-1; v_gene: TRBV28; CDR3nt: TGTGCCAGCAGTTCTCCCGGACAGGCATGGAATGAGCAGTTCTTC; CDR3aa: CASSSPGQAWNEQFF
abundance: .; len: 13; d_gene: .; j_gene: TRBJ1-2; v_gene: TRBV18; CDR3nt: TGTGCCAGCTCACCACAGGGCTTCTATGGCTACACCTTC; CDR3aa: CASSPQGFYGYTF
abundance: .; len: 18; d_gene: TRBD2; j_gene: TRBJ2-3; v_gene: TRBV4-1; CDR3nt: TGCGCCAGCAGCCAAAGTATAGCGGGAGGTTTCAGCACAGATACGCAGTATTTT; CDR3aa: CASSQSIAGGFSTDTQYF
abundance: .; len: 16; d_gene: TRBD1; j_gene: TRBJ2-7; v_gene: TRBV6-1; CDR3nt: TGTGCCAGCAGTGATGCTGGGGACAGGGGAGTCGGCGAGCAGTACTTC; CDR3aa: CASSDAGDRGVGEQYF
abundance: once; len: 13; d_gene: .; j_gene: TRBJ2-7; v_gene: TRBV6-5; CDR3nt: TGTGCCAGCAGTTCGTTCGAGGGGGTCGAGCAGTACTTC; CDR3aa: CASSSFEGVEQYF
abundance: .; len: 15; d_gene: .; j_gene: TRBJ2-2; v_gene: TRBV5-5; CDR3nt: TGTGCCAGCAGCCTCTCGCCAGGGCTACCCGGGGAGCTGTTTTTT; CDR3aa: CASSLSPGLPGELFF
abundance: .; len: 12; d_gene: .; j_gene: TRBJ1-5; v_gene: TRBV25-1; CDR3nt: TGTGCCAGCAGATCCGTCCTAGGGCCCCAGCATTTT; CDR3aa: CASRSVLGPQHF
abundance: .; len: 16; d_gene: .; j_gene: TRBJ1-1; v_gene: TRBV19; CDR3nt: TGTGCCAGTAGTTTAGAGGGAGGACCGATAAACACTGAAGCTTTCTTT; CDR3aa: CASSLEGGPINTEAFF
abundance: .; len: 16; d_gene: TRBD1; j_gene: TRBJ1-4; v_gene: TRBV5-1; CDR3nt: TGCGCCAGCAGCTTGGGGGGGACAGTCCCTAATGAAAAACTGTTTTTT; CDR3aa: CASSLGGTVPNEKLFF
abundance: once; len: 13; d_gene: .; j_gene: TRBJ2-1; v_gene: TRBV6-6; CDR3nt: TGTGCCAGCAGTTCCTCCTCCTACAATGAGCAGTTCTTC; CDR3aa: CASSSSSYNEQFF
abundance: once; len: 17; d_gene: .; j_gene: TRBJ2-5; v_gene: TRBV11-3; CDR3nt: TGTGCCAGCAGCACCGGGTGGCAGGACAGAGGAAAAGAGACCCAGTACTTC; CDR3aa: CASSTGWQDRGKETQYF
abundance: .; len: 13; d_gene: .; j_gene: TRBJ1-1; v_gene: TRBV6-5; CDR3nt: TGTGCCAGCACCTATCCCGGGAACACTGAAGCTTTCTTT; CDR3aa: CASTYPGNTEAFF